What follows are 23 T cell receptor beta chains derived from one specimen sequenced in a study of shared clonotypes between healthy human individuals. Method: immunoSEQ multiplex PCR; TCRdb's copy keeps in-frame clones and lacks some. The sample records around 2,000,000 clones, 93% being singletons. Cells designated naive CD8 were CD45RO-negative and were positively selected for CCR7, with terminally differentiated effector memory CD45RA+ cells excluded. Sequencing used naive CD8+ T cells from PBMCs. The receptors come from a man between 18 and 35 years old in good health. Some clones in this sample may be carry-over from other donors' samples.

The rearrangement uses TRBV7-2 and TRBJ2-7; 12 nucleotides match TRBD2. CDR1 is SGHTA and CDR2 is FQGNSA in the germline V gene. The CDR3 totals 13 residues. Unmatched junction bases numbered 4, after V lost 7 bases and J lost 6 bases. CDR3: CASTVLAGGEQYF. Written as DNA, the CDR3 is TGTGCCAGCACGGTACTAGCGGGAGGCGAGCAGTACTTC.

This chain connects TRBV4-2 to TRBJ2-3; unclear D gene. The CDR3 is made up of 15 amino acids. Germline CDR1 LGHNA, CDR2 YNFKEQ. Trimming cost V 0 bases and J 4 bases, with 11 bases left between them. CDR3 coding DNA: TGTGCCAGCAGCCAAGATTTCAGCGTTGCAGATACGCAGTATTTT. Translated, it gives CASSQDFSVADTQYF.

J is TRBJ2-1 and V is TRBV6-1; D unclear. The germline V and J ends were trimmed by 7 bases and 2 bases, with 9 bases remaining between them. The CDR3 contains 13 residues. Per germline, CDR1 MNHNS and CDR2 SASEGT. CDR3 coding DNA: TGTGCCAGCACCCGGAGTACCTACAATGAGCAGTTCTTC. Its translation: CASTRSTYNEQFF.

The rearrangement joins TRBV19 to TRBJ1-1, with D perhaps matching TRBD1 (5 bases). The germline CDR1 and CDR2 sequences are LNHDA and SQIVND (reference sequence). The CDR3 spans 14 residues. Trimming shortened V by 3 bases and J by 4 bases, and 12 bases separated the two germline ends. CDR3 sequence reads: CASSIPQEVTEAFF. The CDR3 DNA sequence: TGTGCCAGTAGTATCCCACAGGAGGTCACTGAAGCTTTCTTT.

The V gene is TRBV4-1, the J gene TRBJ1-5; the D gene is possibly TRBD1 (5 bases). Trimming removed 2 bases from V and 5 bases from J, with 10 bases in between. Germline CDR1 and CDR2: MGHRA and YSYEKL. The CDR3 has 14 residues. The CDR3 spells CASSQLWDDQPQHF. For the CDR3, the DNA is TGCGCCAGCAGCCAACTCTGGGACGATCAGCCCCAGCATTTT.

This rearrangement joins TRBV27 to TRBJ2-1, with D perhaps matching TRBD2 (6 bases). This CDR3 contains 14 residues. Germline CDR1 reads MNHEY; CDR2 reads SMNVEV (reference sequence). Trimming took off 3 bases at V and 7 bases at J, with 13 bases between the two ends. The DNA of the CDR3 is TGTGCCAGCAGTTTGGTGAGGAGCGGGAATGAGCAGTTCTTC. Translated: CASSLVRSGNEQFF.

This chain joins TRBV2 and TRBJ2-1; a weak D match, TRBD1 (5 bases). The CDR3 contains 14 residues. CDR1 is SNHLY and CDR2 is FYNNEI in the germline V gene. V lost 3 bases to trimming and J lost 0 bases, with 6 bases between them. CDR3 bases: TGTGCCAGCAGTGAGCAGGGCTCCTACAATGAGCAGTTCTTC. Its translation is CASSEQGSYNEQFF. The full variable domain, completed using reference TRBV2 and TRBJ2-1, is EPEVTQTPSHQVTQMGQEVILRCVPISNHLYFYWYRQILGQKVEFLVSFYNNEISEKSEIFDDQFSVERPDGSNFTLKIRSTKLEDSAMYFCASSEQGSYNEQFFGPGTRLTVL.

The chain is built from TRBV14 and TRBJ2-5; D remains unclear. Per germline, CDR1 SGHDN and CDR2 FVKESK. V dropped 5 bases and J dropped 0 bases, with 16 bases sitting between them. The CDR3 runs to 16 residues. CDR3 amino acids: CASSDGGPRYQETQYF. The CDR3 DNA is TGTGCCAGCAGCGACGGCGGCCCACGGTACCAAGAGACCCAGTACTTC.

The J gene is TRBJ2-1, the V gene TRBV29-1; 9 bases map to TRBD2. The CDR3 contains 16 residues. The V and J ends lost 6 bases and 4 bases, in that order; junction bases with no gene match: 13. In germline, CDR1 is SQVTM, CDR2 ANQGSEA. The CDR3 spells CSVPGLANSKYNEQFF. CDR3 in DNA: TGCAGCGTGCCGGGACTAGCCAATAGTAAATACAATGAGCAGTTCTTC.

The genes are TRBV6-1 and TRBJ2-4; tentative D call: TRBD2 (5 bases). Germline CDR1 and CDR2: MNHNS and SASEGT. This CDR3 comprises 15 residues. V was pared by 7 bases and J by 4 bases, with 17 bases between. Written as DNA, the CDR3 is TGTGCCAGCACACCTGAGACCGGGAATAAAAACATTCAGTACTTC. This translates into CASTPETGNKNIQYF.

Concerning this clone: Other DNA sequences in this sample translate to the same CDR3. The gene calls are TRBV27 and TRBJ2-7; a weak D match, TRBD2 (5 bases). This CDR3 comprises 14 residues. The V and J ends lost 0 bases and 1 base respectively, with 7 bases between them. Germline CDR1 is MNHEY and CDR2 is SMNVEV (reference sequence). CDR3 DNA: TGTGCCAGCAGTTTATCGGGAGTATCCTACGAGCAGTACTTC. This translates into CASSLSGVSYEQYF.

This chain joins TRBV7-9 and TRBJ2-5; 14 bases match TRBD2. J was trimmed by 5 bases and V by 3 bases; bases with no gene match: 8. Germline assignment: CDR1 SEHNR and CDR2 FQNEAQ (reference sequence). The CDR3 contains 17 residues. CDR3: CASSLTSGRANRETQYF. CDR3 bases: TGTGCCAGCAGCTTGACTAGCGGGAGGGCTAATCGGGAGACCCAGTACTTC.

This clone turned up a few times. Other DNA variants within this sample encode the same CDR3. The chain employs TRBV7-9 and TRBJ2-3, with unresolved D. Deletions cut 0 bases from V and 2 bases from J, with 0 bases between. This CDR3 region has 12 residues. Germline V gene data show CDR1 as SEHNR and CDR2 as FQNEAQ (reference sequence). The CDR3 reads CASSLATDTQYF. The DNA of the CDR3 is TGTGCCAGCAGCTTAGCCACAGATACGCAGTATTTT. Combining the CDR3 with reference TRBV7-9 and TRBJ2-3 gives the whole variable domain DTGVSQNPRHKITKRGQNVTFRCDPISEHNRLYWYRQTLGQGPEFLTYFQNEAQLEKSRLLSDRFSAERPKGSFSTLEIQRTEQGDSAMYLCASSLATDTQYFGPGTRLTVL.

The V call is TRBV28, the J call TRBJ2-2; possibly TRBD2 for D (6 bases). V was shortened by 4 bases and J by 6 bases, with 21 bases between the two germline ends. The CDR3 spans 17 residues. CDR1 and CDR2 from the germline V gene are MDHEN and SYDVKM. CDR3 in amino acids: CASSSRVFRRGAGELFF. The CDR3 DNA sequence: TGTGCCAGCAGTTCCCGGGTTTTTCGGAGGGGAGCCGGGGAGCTGTTTTTT.

The J gene is TRBJ2-2, the V gene TRBV5-8; D possibly uses TRBD1 or TRBD2 (5 bases each). This CDR3 region has 15 residues. Per germline, CDR1 SGHTS and CDR2 YDEGEE. Trimming shortened V by 4 bases and J by 0 bases, and 10 bases separated the two germline ends. CDR3 in DNA: TGTGCCAGCAGCGGGGGACGGACGAACACCGGGGAGCTGTTTTTT. It encodes CASSGGRTNTGELFF.

The chain has TRBV19 and TRBJ1-2; D gene unclear. CDR3 length: 8 amino acids. Between the trimmed V and J ends, which lost 10 bases and 3 bases, there was a span of 0 bases. Germline lookup yields CDR1 LNHDA and CDR2 SQIVND (reference sequence). Here the CDR3 reads CANYGYTF. In nucleotides, the CDR3 is TGTGCCAACTATGGCTACACCTTC.

This chain links TRBV7-9 with TRBJ1-2, with D possibly matching TRBD1 (6 bases). With 1 base removed from V and 6 bases from J, the gap between germline ends came to 15 bases. The V gene's germline CDR1 is SEHNR and CDR2 FQNEAQ (reference sequence). This CDR3 has 15 residues. This CDR3 reads CASSLVTGMGDGYTF. In DNA form, the CDR3 reads TGTGCCAGCAGCTTAGTTACAGGGATGGGGGATGGCTACACCTTC.

This chain joins TRBV4-2 and TRBJ2-2; 9 positions match TRBD2. V shed 6 bases and J 5 bases; nucleotides not matched to a gene: 10. This CDR3 is built from 16 residues. CDR1 is LGHNA, CDR2 YNFKEQ, per germline. For the CDR3, the DNA is TGTGCCAGCAGGCAAATAGCGGGGGCCATTACCGGGGAGCTGTTTTTT. It codes for CASRQIAGAITGELFF.

The rearrangement joins TRBV1 to TRBJ2-7; the D call TRBD2 from the table was never checked on the DNA. TRBV1 is recorded as a pseudogene. The CDR3 is 21 residues long. The CDR3 DNA sequence: TGCACCAGCAGCCAACCAAATCCCGGCTGGCGGAGAGGTTCTCGGTCGGGCGAGCAGTACTTC. This gives the protein CTSSQPNPGWRRGSRSGEQYF.

The chain is built from TRBV9 and TRBJ2-7, with a possible D match to TRBD2 (6 bases). Germline CDR1 and CDR2: SGDLS and YYNGEE. V was clipped by 3 bases and J by 2 bases, with 15 bases between them. The length of the CDR3 is 15 residues. The CDR3 loop reads CASSDSGVGPYEQYF. The CDR3 coding sequence is TGTGCCAGCAGCGATAGCGGAGTGGGACCCTACGAGCAGTACTTC.

The count of this clone is one. Other DNA sequences of this sample code for an identical CDR3. This chain links TRBV10-3 with TRBJ2-7; 7 positions agree with TRBD1. V was clipped by 3 bases and J by 1 base; unmatched bases: 0. The CDR3 contains 13 residues. Germline V CDR1 and CDR2: ENHRY, SYGVKD. CDR3 bases: TGTGCCATCAGTGAACAGGGGTCCTACGAGCAGTACTTC. Amino acid sequence: CAISEQGSYEQYF.

J is TRBJ2-6 and V is TRBV6-1; D not resolved. Trimming cost V 7 bases and J 6 bases, with 7 bases left between them. The germline gives CDR1 MNHNS, CDR2 SASEGT. The CDR3 is 12 amino acids. The CDR3 nucleotides read TGTGCCAGCAAGGGATTGGCCAACGTCCTGACTTTC. As protein: CASKGLANVLTF.

This chain connects TRBV5-5 to TRBJ2-4; weak D call: TRBD1 (6 bases). Per germline, CDR1 SGHKS and CDR2 YYEKEE (reference sequence). This CDR3 region has 12 residues. The V and J ends lost 0 bases and 15 bases respectively, with 13 bases between them. CDR3 nucleotides: TGTGCCAGCAGCTTGGGTCAGGGGTTGGGGTACTTC. It specifies CASSLGQGLGYF.